This TCR beta chain was obtained from a study of blood T cell repertoires in COVID-19. Study details: The United States, Italy and Spain provided the acute and convalescent COVID-19 samples.

J gave up 12 bases and V 8 bases, and 8 bases lay outside the gene matches. Germline CDR1 SNHLY, CDR2 FYNNEI. The CDR3 consists of 12 residues. This table comes from immunoSEQ multiplex PCR, and its TCRdb copy is limited to in-frame clones, with some not included. There are some 170,000 clones in the sample; approximately 90% occur only once, and around 1.5% lies in the top ten. Sequenced input: peripheral blood. The sequence was obtained from a woman between 50 and 59 years old with acute or convalescent COVID-19. The chain employs TRBV2 and TRBJ2-4; 9 nucleotides line up with TRBD2. Here the CDR3 DNA reads TGTGCCAGCCTGGCGGGGGGGAGTAATCAGTACTTC. It specifies CASLAGGSNQYF.